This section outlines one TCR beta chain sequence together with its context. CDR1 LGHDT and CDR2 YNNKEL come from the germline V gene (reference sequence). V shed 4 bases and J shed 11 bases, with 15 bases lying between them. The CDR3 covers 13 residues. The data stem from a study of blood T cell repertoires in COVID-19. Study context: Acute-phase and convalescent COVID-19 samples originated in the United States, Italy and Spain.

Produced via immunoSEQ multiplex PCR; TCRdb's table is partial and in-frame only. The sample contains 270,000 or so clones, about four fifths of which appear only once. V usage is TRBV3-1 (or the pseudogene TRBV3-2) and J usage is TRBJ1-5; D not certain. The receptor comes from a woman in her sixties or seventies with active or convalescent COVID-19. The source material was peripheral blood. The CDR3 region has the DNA TGTGCCAGCAGCCCATACTTATCCGGGACCCAGCATTTT. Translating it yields CASSPYLSGTQHF.